This T cell receptor (beta chain) was recorded in a study of cytomegalovirus exposure and HLA in healthy donors. At the level of the study: Falling in the Caucasian-associated ancestry cluster were about four fifths of some 400 genotyped donors.

Of note for this clone: Its antigen is unidentified.

CDR3 length: 11 amino acids. CDR1 MNHEY and CDR2 SVGAGI come from the germline V gene. Trimming took 10 bases from V and 5 from J, leaving 12 bases between them. With 60 Vbeta and 13 Jbeta primers, the PCR was carried out. TCRdb keeps only in-frame clones here, not all; method: immunoSEQ multiplex PCR. The table has about 160,000 clones, approximately 80% seen once. Study-level points and caveats: According to a later analysis, donors in an Asian-associated ancestry cluster reportedly had fewer N-insertions than the roughly 630-donor mean.

This sequence was found in a man aged 18 to 30 in good health and CMV-seronegative. The chain is built from TRBV6-5 and TRBJ2-7; D is perhaps TRBD2 (7 bases). Sequencing used PBMCs. The DNA for the CDR3 is TGTGCCACGGGGCGGGGGCACGAGCAGTACTTC. It encodes CATGRGHEQYF.